This is a list of T cell receptor beta chains from one sample in a study of Graves' ophthalmopathy and Graves' hyperthyroidism. TCRdb re-called the multiplex PCR reads through MiXCR, storing one row per CDR3 protein. The data show about 200,000 distinct CDR3 sequences, roughly 29% seen once. Sequencing input: peripheral blood. These receptors were collected from a man aged 50 or older with Graves' ophthalmopathy. Both conserved end residues are part of each CDR3. The order of the fields is V gene, D gene, clone size, J gene, CDR3 DNA, CDR3 protein. D genes are given only for firm matches. Rows may omit the clone size; those that give it use once, few, many or a size class.

v_call: TRBV7-9; d_call: TRBD2; clone_size: many; j_call: TRBJ2-7; cdr3_nt: TGTGCCAGCAGCGCGACTAGCGGGGACTACGAGCAGTACTTC; cdr3_aa: CASSATSGDYEQYF
v_call: TRBV6-2/TRBV6-3; d_call: TRBD2; clone_size: -; j_call: TRBJ2-7; cdr3_nt: TGTGCCAGCAGCCGACCGGCTAGCGGGTACAGCTACGAGCAGTACTTC; cdr3_aa: CASSRPASGYSYEQYF
v_call: TRBV13; d_call: -; clone_size: many; j_call: TRBJ1-3; cdr3_nt: TGTGCCAGCAGCGAAGTCCCCTTTCTTGACAGGCCAAGCTCTGGAAACACCATATATTTT; cdr3_aa: CASSEVPFLDRPSSGNTIYF
v_call: TRBV4-1; d_call: -; clone_size: many; j_call: TRBJ1-1; cdr3_nt: TGCGCCAGCAGCCATTTGACGGGGAACACTGAAGCTTTCTTT; cdr3_aa: CASSHLTGNTEAFF
v_call: TRBV6-2/TRBV6-3; d_call: TRBD2; clone_size: many; j_call: TRBJ2-7; cdr3_nt: TGTGCCAGCAGTTACGAGGGACTAGCGGAATCCTACGAGCAGTGCTTC; cdr3_aa: CASSYEGLAESYEQCF
v_call: TRBV3-1; d_call: -; clone_size: many; j_call: TRBJ1-1; cdr3_nt: TGTGCCAGCAGCCCATCCACAGGGATCGCTGAAGCTTTCTTT; cdr3_aa: CASSPSTGIAEAFF
v_call: TRBV7-9; d_call: -; clone_size: many; j_call: TRBJ1-1; cdr3_nt: TGTGCCAGCAGCGTACAACAGGGAGGCACTGAAGCTTTCTTT; cdr3_aa: CASSVQQGGTEAFF
v_call: TRBV12-3/TRBV12-4; d_call: -; clone_size: many; j_call: TRBJ1-1; cdr3_nt: TGTGCCAGCGGACAACGGCCGAACACTGAAGCTTTCTTT; cdr3_aa: CASGQRPNTEAFF
v_call: TRBV6-1; d_call: -; clone_size: few; j_call: TRBJ2-7; cdr3_nt: TGTGCCAGCAGTGAGAGGGGGACCTACGAGCAGTACTTC; cdr3_aa: CASSERGTYEQYF
v_call: TRBV19; d_call: -; clone_size: many; j_call: TRBJ2-7; cdr3_nt: TGTGCCAGTAATGGGGGACCGACCTACGAGCAGTACTTC; cdr3_aa: CASNGGPTYEQYF
v_call: TRBV11-2; d_call: -; clone_size: -; j_call: TRBJ1-1; cdr3_nt: TGTGCCAGCAGCTTACGAGGAACGAACACTGAAGCTTTCTTT; cdr3_aa: CASSLRGTNTEAFF
v_call: TRBV12-3/TRBV12-4; d_call: -; clone_size: -; j_call: TRBJ1-1; cdr3_nt: TGTGCCAGCAGTTCCGCCCCGGATAACACTGAAGCTTTCTTT; cdr3_aa: CASSSAPDNTEAFF
v_call: TRBV3-1; d_call: TRBD1; clone_size: many; j_call: TRBJ1-2; cdr3_nt: TGTGCCAGCAGTGGGGGACAGGCGCTAGGCTATGGCTACACCTTC; cdr3_aa: CASSGGQALGYGYTF
v_call: TRBV28; d_call: TRBD1; clone_size: -; j_call: TRBJ1-5; cdr3_nt: TGTGCCAGCAGTTTATTCTTACTACAGGGGGCTAATCAGCCCCAGCATTTT; cdr3_aa: CASSLFLLQGANQPQHF
v_call: TRBV6-2/TRBV6-3; d_call: TRBD1; clone_size: many; j_call: TRBJ2-7; cdr3_nt: TGTGCCAGCAGTTACAAAGGACAGGGGACCTACGAGCAGTACTTC; cdr3_aa: CASSYKGQGTYEQYF
v_call: TRBV5-4; d_call: TRBD1; clone_size: many; j_call: TRBJ1-2; cdr3_nt: TGTGCCAGCAGCTTGGGGCCGTGGACAGGGGGCTACGGCTATGGCTACACCTTC; cdr3_aa: CASSLGPWTGGYGYGYTF
v_call: TRBV2; d_call: -; clone_size: many; j_call: TRBJ1-5; cdr3_nt: TGTGCCAGCAGTGAGGCGCCAGGCAATCAGCCCCAGCATTTT; cdr3_aa: CASSEAPGNQPQHF
v_call: TRBV13; d_call: TRBD2; clone_size: many; j_call: TRBJ2-7; cdr3_nt: TGTGCCAGCAGCTTACCCGGGACTAGCGGGGTCTCCTACGAGCAGTACTTC; cdr3_aa: CASSLPGTSGVSYEQYF
v_call: TRBV10-3; d_call: -; clone_size: -; j_call: TRBJ2-5; cdr3_nt: TGTGCCATCAGTAAGACAGAACGGGGAGAGACCCAGTACTTC; cdr3_aa: CAISKTERGETQYF
v_call: TRBV5-1; d_call: -; clone_size: many; j_call: TRBJ1-1; cdr3_nt: TGCGCCAGCAGCTACCTTCGGGGGCCGCAGAACACTGAAGCTTTCTTT; cdr3_aa: CASSYLRGPQNTEAFF
v_call: TRBV5-6; d_call: -; clone_size: many; j_call: TRBJ1-1; cdr3_nt: TGTGCCAGCAGCTTTATGGCGACCGGGGACACAGCTTTT; cdr3_aa: CASSFMATGDTAF
v_call: TRBV2; d_call: TRBD2; clone_size: many; j_call: TRBJ2-2; cdr3_nt: TGTGCCAGCAGCCTTTCCTTTAGCGGGAGGTCGAACACCGGGGAGCTGTTTTTT; cdr3_aa: CASSLSFSGRSNTGELFF
v_call: TRBV10-1; d_call: -; clone_size: many; j_call: TRBJ2-5; cdr3_nt: TGCGCCAGCAGTGAATCCAGCGGGTCCCTCCAAGAGACCCAGTACTTC; cdr3_aa: CASSESSGSLQETQYF
v_call: TRBV7-9; d_call: TRBD1; clone_size: many; j_call: TRBJ2-5; cdr3_nt: TGTGCCAGCAGCTGGGACAGTGAAGAGACCCAGTACTTC; cdr3_aa: CASSWDSEETQYF
v_call: TRBV20-1; d_call: -; clone_size: many; j_call: TRBJ2-7; cdr3_nt: TGCAGTGCTAGAGCTACAGAGGGTTGGGTTGACGAGCAGTACTTC; cdr3_aa: CSARATEGWVDEQYF
v_call: TRBV20-1; d_call: -; clone_size: -; j_call: TRBJ1-5; cdr3_nt: TGCAGTGCTAGAGATCGGGATGGGGGATATAGCAATCAGCCCCAGCATTTT; cdr3_aa: CSARDRDGGYSNQPQHF
v_call: TRBV6-1; d_call: TRBD1; clone_size: -; j_call: TRBJ1-5; cdr3_nt: TGTGCCAGCAGTCAACTGACAGGGGACGTTCAGCCCCAGCATTTT; cdr3_aa: CASSQLTGDVQPQHF
v_call: TRBV19; d_call: TRBD2; clone_size: many; j_call: TRBJ2-2; cdr3_nt: TGTGCCAGTACCTACTCCCGGGGGGCCGGGGAGCTGTTTTTT; cdr3_aa: CASTYSRGAGELFF
v_call: TRBV20-1; d_call: -; clone_size: many; j_call: TRBJ1-1; cdr3_nt: TGCAGTGCGAGGGTCAGACAGAACACTGAAGCTTTCTTT; cdr3_aa: CSARVRQNTEAFF
v_call: TRBV6-5; d_call: -; clone_size: many; j_call: TRBJ1-2; cdr3_nt: TGTGCCAGCAGCTCTGAATCGGGACGGGGCTACACCTTC; cdr3_aa: CASSSESGRGYTF
v_call: TRBV11-2; d_call: -; clone_size: many; j_call: TRBJ1-1; cdr3_nt: TGTGCCAGCAGCTTTGGAGGGCGCGGCAACACCAACACTGAAGCTTTCTTT; cdr3_aa: CASSFGGRGNTNTEAFF
v_call: TRBV6-2/TRBV6-3; d_call: -; clone_size: many; j_call: TRBJ1-1; cdr3_nt: TGTGCCAGCAGCTACCTAATGAACACTGAAGCTTTCTTT; cdr3_aa: CASSYLMNTEAFF
v_call: TRBV6-2/TRBV6-3; d_call: -; clone_size: many; j_call: TRBJ2-7; cdr3_nt: TGTGCCAGCAGCCTAACCGCGGCCTACGAGCAGTACTTC; cdr3_aa: CASSLTAAYEQYF
v_call: TRBV2; d_call: -; clone_size: many; j_call: TRBJ1-5; cdr3_nt: TGTGCCAGCACTGTTACGGAGGATCAGCCCCAGCATTTT; cdr3_aa: CASTVTEDQPQHF
v_call: TRBV12-5; d_call: -; clone_size: many; j_call: TRBJ2-2; cdr3_nt: TGTGCTTCCCGTCAGGGTTCCGGGGAGCTGTTTTTT; cdr3_aa: CASRQGSGELFF